This T cell receptor (beta chain) was recovered during a study of human T cells and chemical hapten exposure. Study-wide background: Yields of TCR per sample differed, chiefly owing to small differences in pooled library volume. General study findings and limits: The study found that DPC sensitization did not change TCRs above 1 in 1000 frequency.

Extraction of total RNA was performed on unfractionated whole blood. CDR1 is MNHEY, CDR2 SVGAGI, per germline. The J segment lost 6 bases and the V segment lost 6 bases, leaving 6 bases of the junction unmatched. The CDR3 covers 14 residues. With respect to this clonotype: Its specificity is not known.

The study used a library that attached unique molecular identifiers to individual cDNA molecules. Original processing methods: There were a median of approximately 100,000 TCRs per sample, with a range from roughly 23,224 to 750,000. One entry per CDR3 protein, called by TCRdb with MiXCR from the 5' RACE reads. Here the V and J calls rest on TCRdb's processing, not on the authors' analysis. The repertoire holds about 81,000 distinct CDR3 sequences, with more than 7.5% as singletons. This receptor was identified in a male donor in good health. V usage is TRBV6-5 and J usage is TRBJ1-1; 11 bases are shared with TRBD1. Here the CDR3 reads CASSRTGGKPEAFF. In DNA form, the CDR3 reads TGTGCCAGCAGCCGGACAGGGGGCAAGCCTGAAGCTTTCTTT.